Sequencing of this T cell receptor (beta chain) was carried out in a study of early T cells in non-severe SARS-CoV-2 infection. Germline V gene data show CDR1 as MNHNS and CDR2 as SASEGT. CDR3 length: 12 amino acids. V dropped 11 bases and J dropped 12 bases, with 20 bases sitting between them. General observations from the study: There was a bias toward anti-spike CD8 responses in VDJdb matching, which missed private and CD4 specificities.

TCRdb ran MiXCR on the 5' RACE reads and lists one entry per CDR3 protein. The data show 54,000 or so distinct CDR3 sequences, roughly 5.3% seen once. As for this clonotype: What it recognizes is unknown.

The V and J genes are TRBV6-1 and TRBJ2-4; TRBD2 is a possible D gene (5 bases). This TCR came from an adult who was a healthcare worker with PCR-confirmed SARS-CoV-2 infection or an uninfected control (not recorded which). The sequenced material came from whole blood. This chain's CDR3 is CAADGLAQYQYF. As DNA, the CDR3 is TGTGCCGCGGATGGGCTAGCCCAATATCAGTACTTC.